This T cell receptor (beta chain) is from a study of OX40 agonist ivuxolimab in advanced cancers. The method was immunoSEQ multiplex PCR; TCRdb's version includes in-frame clones alone and lacks a portion of them. Among over 65,000 clones listed, 80% to 90% were seen once. Per the germline V gene, CDR1 is SGHVS and CDR2 is FNYEAQ. V lost 5 bases and J lost 10, with 12 bases in between. CDR3 length: 12 residues. The V gene is TRBV7-6, the J gene TRBJ2-1, with D perhaps TRBD2 (7 bases). The sequencing here drew on CD4+ or CD8+ T cells sorted from blood, taken in a trial of the OX40 agonist ivuxolimab. This receptor was taken from an adult with an advanced solid tumor such as melanoma, head and neck, liver or kidney cancer. The CDR3 DNA is TGTGCCAGCAGCCCACCGGGGGGCGAGCAGTTCTTC. Protein product: CASSPPGGEQFF.